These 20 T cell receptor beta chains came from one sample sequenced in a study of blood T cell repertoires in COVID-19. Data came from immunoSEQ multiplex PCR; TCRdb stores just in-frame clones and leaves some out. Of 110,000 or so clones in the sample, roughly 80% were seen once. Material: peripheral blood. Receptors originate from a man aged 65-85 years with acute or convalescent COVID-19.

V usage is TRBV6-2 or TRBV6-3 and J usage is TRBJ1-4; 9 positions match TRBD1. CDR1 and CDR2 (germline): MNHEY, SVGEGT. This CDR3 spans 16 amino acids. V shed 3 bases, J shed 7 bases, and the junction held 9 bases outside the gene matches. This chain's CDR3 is CASSYYPAGQGEKLFF. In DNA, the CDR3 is TGTGCCAGCAGTTATTACCCCGCGGGACAGGGTGAAAAACTGTTTTTT.

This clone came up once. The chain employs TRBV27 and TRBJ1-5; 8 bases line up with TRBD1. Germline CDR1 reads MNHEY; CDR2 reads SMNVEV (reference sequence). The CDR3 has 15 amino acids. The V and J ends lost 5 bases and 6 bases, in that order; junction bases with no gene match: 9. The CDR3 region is CASSPQTGVSQPQHF. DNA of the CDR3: TGTGCCAGCAGTCCCCAGACAGGGGTGAGTCAGCCCCAGCATTTT.

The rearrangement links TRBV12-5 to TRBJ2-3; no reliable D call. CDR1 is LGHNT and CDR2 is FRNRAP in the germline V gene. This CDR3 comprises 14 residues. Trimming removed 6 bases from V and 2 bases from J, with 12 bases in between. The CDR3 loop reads CASGPAENTDTQYF. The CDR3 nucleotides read TGTGCTAGTGGGCCGGCGGAGAACACAGATACGCAGTATTTT. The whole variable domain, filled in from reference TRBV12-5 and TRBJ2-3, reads DARVTQTPRHKVTEMGQEVTMRCQPILGHNTVFWYRQTMMQGLELLAYFRNRAPLDDSGMPKDRFSAEMPDATLATLKIQPSEPRDSAVYFCASGPAENTDTQYFGPGTRLTVL.

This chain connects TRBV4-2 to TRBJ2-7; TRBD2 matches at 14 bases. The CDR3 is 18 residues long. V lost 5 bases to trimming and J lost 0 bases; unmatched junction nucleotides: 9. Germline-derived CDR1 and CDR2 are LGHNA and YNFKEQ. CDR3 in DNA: TGTGCCAGCAGCTCCCAGACTAGCGGGAGGGGTAGCTCCTACGAGCAGTACTTC. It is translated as CASSSQTSGRGSSYEQYF.

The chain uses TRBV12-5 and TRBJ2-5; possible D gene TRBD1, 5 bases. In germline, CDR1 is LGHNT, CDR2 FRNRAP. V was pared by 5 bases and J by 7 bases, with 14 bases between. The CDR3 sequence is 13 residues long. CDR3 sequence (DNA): TGTGCTAGTGGTCTAGGGGTGTTCGGGACCCAGTACTTC. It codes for CASGLGVFGTQYF.

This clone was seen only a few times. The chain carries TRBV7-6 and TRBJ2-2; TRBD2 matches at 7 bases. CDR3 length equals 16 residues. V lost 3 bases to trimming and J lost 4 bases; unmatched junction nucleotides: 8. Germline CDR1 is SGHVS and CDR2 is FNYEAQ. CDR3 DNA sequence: TGTGCCAGCAGCTTTCAGGCCAGCGGGGTCACCGGGGAGCTGTTTTTT. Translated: CASSFQASGVTGELFF.

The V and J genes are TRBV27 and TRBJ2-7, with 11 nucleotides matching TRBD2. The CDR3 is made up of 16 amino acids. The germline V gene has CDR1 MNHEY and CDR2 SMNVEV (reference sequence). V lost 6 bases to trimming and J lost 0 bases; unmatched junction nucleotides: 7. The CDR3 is CASSTGTSGPSYEQYF. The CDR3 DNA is TGTGCCAGCAGCACCGGGACTAGCGGACCCTCCTACGAGCAGTACTTC.

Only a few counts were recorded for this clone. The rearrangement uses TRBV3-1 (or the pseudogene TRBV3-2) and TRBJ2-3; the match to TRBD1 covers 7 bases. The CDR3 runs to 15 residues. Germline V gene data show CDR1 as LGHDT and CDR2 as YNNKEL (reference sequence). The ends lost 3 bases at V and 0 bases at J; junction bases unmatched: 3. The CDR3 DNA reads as TGTGCCAGCAGCCAGACAGGGTATAGCACAGATACGCAGTATTTT. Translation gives CASSQTGYSTDTQYF.

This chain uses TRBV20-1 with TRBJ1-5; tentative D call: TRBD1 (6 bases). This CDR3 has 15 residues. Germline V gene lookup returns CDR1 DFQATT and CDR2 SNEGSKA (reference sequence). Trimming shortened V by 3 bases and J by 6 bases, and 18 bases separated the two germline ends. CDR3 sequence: CSASPTGTSIQPQHF. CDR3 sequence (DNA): TGCAGTGCTAGTCCAACAGGGACCTCTATTCAGCCCCAGCATTTT.

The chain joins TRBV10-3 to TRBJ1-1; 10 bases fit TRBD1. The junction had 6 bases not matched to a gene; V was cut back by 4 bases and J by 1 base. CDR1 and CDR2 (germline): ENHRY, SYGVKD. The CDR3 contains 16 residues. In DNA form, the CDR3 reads TGTGCCATCAGTGCCGGGACAGGGGAGGGGAACACTGAAGCTTTCTTT. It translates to CAISAGTGEGNTEAFF.

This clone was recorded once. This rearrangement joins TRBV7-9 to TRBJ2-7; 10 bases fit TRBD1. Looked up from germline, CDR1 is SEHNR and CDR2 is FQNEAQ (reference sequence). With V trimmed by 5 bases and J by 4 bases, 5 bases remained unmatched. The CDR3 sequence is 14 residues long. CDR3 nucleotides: TGTGCCAGCAGCCTCCGGGACAGGGGTTACGAGCAGTACTTC. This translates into CASSLRDRGYEQYF. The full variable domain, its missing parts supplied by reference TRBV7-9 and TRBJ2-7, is DTGVSQNPRHKITKRGQNVTFRCDPISEHNRLYWYRQTLGQGPEFLTYFQNEAQLEKSRLLSDRFSAERPKGSFSTLEIQRTEQGDSAMYLCASSLRDRGYEQYFGPGTRLTVT.

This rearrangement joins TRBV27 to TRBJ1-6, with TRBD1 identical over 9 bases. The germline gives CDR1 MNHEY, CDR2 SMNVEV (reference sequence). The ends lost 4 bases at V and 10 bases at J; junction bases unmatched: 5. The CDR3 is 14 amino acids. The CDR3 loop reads CASSSGQGVSPLHF. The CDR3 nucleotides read TGTGCCAGCAGTTCGGGACAGGGAGTCTCACCCCTCCACTTT.

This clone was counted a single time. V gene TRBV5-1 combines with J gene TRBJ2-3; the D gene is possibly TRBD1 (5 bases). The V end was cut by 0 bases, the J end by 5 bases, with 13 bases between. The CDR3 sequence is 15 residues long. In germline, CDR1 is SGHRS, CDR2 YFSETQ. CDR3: CASSLERRAGDTQYF. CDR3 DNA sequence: TGCGCCAGCAGCTTGGAGCGCAGGGCAGGAGATACGCAGTATTTT.

CDR3 region: CASSPGLGGDTQYF. CDR3 nucleotides: TGTGCCAGCAGCCCGGGACTCGGAGGAGATACGCAGTATTTT. The chain combines TRBV7-2 with TRBJ2-3; D is perhaps TRBD2 (6 bases). The CDR3 extends over 14 amino acids. The germline gives CDR1 SGHTA, CDR2 FQGNSA. The ends were cut back, 5 bases at V and 5 bases at J, with 14 bases in the middle.

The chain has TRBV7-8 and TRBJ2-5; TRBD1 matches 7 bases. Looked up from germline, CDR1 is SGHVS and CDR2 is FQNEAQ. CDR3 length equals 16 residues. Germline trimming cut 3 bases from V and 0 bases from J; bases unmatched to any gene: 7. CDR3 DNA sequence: TGTGCCAGCAGCTTGTGGGACAGCCAGTACCAAGAGACCCAGTACTTC. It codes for CASSLWDSQYQETQYF.

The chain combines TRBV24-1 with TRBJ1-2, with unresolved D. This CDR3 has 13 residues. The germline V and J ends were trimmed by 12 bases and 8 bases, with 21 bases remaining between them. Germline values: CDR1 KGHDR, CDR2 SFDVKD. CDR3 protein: CAPNWAQVRGYTF. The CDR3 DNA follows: TGTGCCCCCAACTGGGCCCAAGTTAGGGGCTACACCTTC.

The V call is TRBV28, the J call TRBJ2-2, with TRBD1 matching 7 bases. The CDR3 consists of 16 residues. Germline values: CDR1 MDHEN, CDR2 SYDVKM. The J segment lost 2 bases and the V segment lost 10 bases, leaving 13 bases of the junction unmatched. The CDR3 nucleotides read TGTGCCACCAATATTCCGGGACAGCCTAACACCGGGGAGCTGTTTTTT. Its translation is CATNIPGQPNTGELFF.

The CDR3 sequence is CATQSPGVREKLFF. Here the CDR3 DNA reads TGTGCCACCCAGTCACCGGGTGTAAGGGAAAAACTGTTTTTT. V is TRBV19 and J is TRBJ1-4; D not certain. The CDR3 length is 14 residues. Trimming removed 10 bases from V and 8 bases from J, with 20 bases in between. Germline V gene sequence: CDR1 LNHDA, CDR2 SQIVND (reference sequence).

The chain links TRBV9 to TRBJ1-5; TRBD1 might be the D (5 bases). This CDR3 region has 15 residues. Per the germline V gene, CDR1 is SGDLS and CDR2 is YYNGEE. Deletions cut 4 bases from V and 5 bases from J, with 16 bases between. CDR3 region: CASSKTPGLDQPQHF. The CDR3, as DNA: TGTGCCAGCAGCAAGACCCCAGGGCTCGATCAGCCCCAGCATTTT.

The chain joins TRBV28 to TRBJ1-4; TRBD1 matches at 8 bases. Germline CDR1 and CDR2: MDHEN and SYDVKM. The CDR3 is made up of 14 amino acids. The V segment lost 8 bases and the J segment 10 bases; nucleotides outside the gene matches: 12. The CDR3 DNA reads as TGTGCCAGCGGGGACAGGACCTTTGTTGGAAAACTGTTTTTT. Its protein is CASGDRTFVGKLFF.